Listed below are T cell receptor beta chains from one sample, sequenced in a study of OX40 agonist ivuxolimab in advanced cancers. Profiling relied on immunoSEQ multiplex PCR, and the TCRdb table lists in-frame clones only, not all of them. The sample has approximately 79,000 clones; over 80% are singletons. The material sequenced was CD4+ or CD8+ T cells sorted from blood, taken in a trial of the OX40 agonist ivuxolimab. The receptor source for this set is an adult with an advanced solid tumor such as melanoma, head and neck, liver or kidney cancer. Each CDR3 is given with its conserved first and last residue. D genes are given only for firm matches. A row's size may be missing; if present it is once, few, many or a size class.

clone size | D gene | J gene | V gene | CDR3 DNA | CDR3 protein
NA | NA | TRBJ1-3 | TRBV14 | TGTGCCACCAAACAACAGGGTACTGGAAACACCATATATTTT | CATKQQGTGNTIYF
NA | TRBD2 | TRBJ2-3 | TRBV30 | TGTGCCTGGAGTCCACTAGCGGGACCCACAGATACGCAGTATTTT | CAWSPLAGPTDTQYF
NA | NA | TRBJ1-6 | TRBV5-8 | TGTGCCAGCAGCTTACGTTCACCCCTCCACTTT | CASSLRSPLHF
NA | NA | TRBJ1-1 | TRBV29-1 | TGCAGCGTTGAAGCCGGGTACAGCACTGAAGCTTTCTTT | CSVEAGYSTEAFF
NA | NA | TRBJ2-7 | TRBV5-1 | TGCGCCAGCAGCCTGAGGGGGAGCGAGCAGTACTTC | CASSLRGSEQYF
NA | TRBD1 | TRBJ1-1 | TRBV6-6 | TGTGCCAGCGAAACAGGGGAATCTGAAGCTTTCTTT | CASETGESEAFF
NA | NA | TRBJ2-7 | TRBV12-5 | TGTGCTAGTGGTTTGGTACTAACGGAGGACCACTACGAGCAGTACTTC | CASGLVLTEDHYEQYF
NA | TRBD2 | TRBJ2-1 | TRBV18 | TGTGCCAGCTCACCAGGGTTAGCGGGGGTCAATGAGCAGTTCTTC | CASSPGLAGVNEQFF
NA | NA | TRBJ1-3 | TRBV2 | TGTGCCAGCAGCATCAGGGGCGGCTCTGGAAACACCATATATTTT | CASSIRGGSGNTIYF
NA | NA | TRBJ2-1 | TRBV18 | TGTGCCAGCTCCCAAGCCCCGAGCTCCTACAATGAGCAGTTCTTC | CASSQAPSSYNEQFF
once | TRBD1 | TRBJ1-4 | TRBV9 | TGTGCCAGCAGCGTAGGGACAGGGGGTTTTGAAAAACTGTTTTTT | CASSVGTGGFEKLFF
once | TRBD1 | TRBJ1-1 | TRBV7-2 | TGTGCCAGCAGCCGGATCGGACAGGGTGGCACTGAAGCTTTCTTT | CASSRIGQGGTEAFF
NA | NA | TRBJ2-1 | TRBV9 | TGTGCCAGCAGCTACGGGAGTGGCTACAATGAGCAGTTCTTC | CASSYGSGYNEQFF
NA | TRBD2 | TRBJ2-1 | TRBV19 | TGTGCCAGTATGCGGCGGGGGGGATCCTACAATGAGCAGTTCTTC | CASMRRGGSYNEQFF
NA | TRBD2 | TRBJ2-1 | TRBV19 | TGTGCCAGTAGCGGCCGAGGGGGACTAGCGGGAGGCCGAACTTACAATGAGCAGTTCTTC | CASSGRGGLAGGRTYNEQFF
NA | NA | TRBJ2-1 | TRBV7-2 | TGTGCCAGCAGCTTAATTTGGGGGAGCTCCTACAATGAGCAGTTCTTC | CASSLIWGSSYNEQFF
NA | NA | TRBJ2-3 | TRBV7-2 | TGTGCCAGCAGCTTATCGGGGTCTAGCACAGATACGCAGTATTTT | CASSLSGSSTDTQYF
NA | NA | TRBJ2-1 | TRBV6-4 | TGTGCCAGCAGTGACTCCCCAGGGATGGGTTTAGGTGAGCAGTTCTTC | CASSDSPGMGLGEQFF
NA | NA | TRBJ2-1 | TRBV29-1 | TGCAGCGTTGTGGGGGGGCTCGAGCAGTTCTTC | CSVVGGLEQFF
NA | TRBD1 | TRBJ2-6 | TRBV5-4 | TGTGCCAGCAGCGGAGGGACAGGGTCTGGGGCCAACGTCCTGACTTTC | CASSGGTGSGANVLTF
NA | NA | TRBJ2-3 | TRBV13 | TGTGCCAGCAGCTTAGTTGCAGATACGCAGTATTTT | CASSLVADTQYF
NA | NA | TRBJ2-1 | TRBV27 | TGTGCCAGCAGTTTATCTGGCCTAGCGTATGAGCAGTTCTTC | CASSLSGLAYEQFF
NA | NA | TRBJ2-7 | TRBV7-8 | TGTGCCAGCAGCTTAGTGTTCCACAGATCCTACGAGCAGTACTTC | CASSLVFHRSYEQYF
NA | NA | TRBJ2-3 | TRBV6-6 | TGTGCCAGCAGTTATTCGACTCTCGCAGATACGCAGTATTTT | CASSYSTLADTQYF
NA | TRBD2 | TRBJ2-1 | TRBV19 | TGTGCCAGTAGCTGGACTAGCGGGGCATACAATGAGCAGTTCTTC | CASSWTSGAYNEQFF
NA | NA | TRBJ1-1 | TRBV5-8 | TGTGCCAGCAGCTTGGGGCAGGGAGGAAACACTGAAGCTTTCTTT | CASSLGQGGNTEAFF
NA | NA | TRBJ2-3 | TRBV18 | TGTGCCAGCTCACCACTAGAACTAGCAGGAGTATCAGATACGCAGTATTTT | CASSPLELAGVSDTQYF
NA | NA | TRBJ2-7 | TRBV5-4 | TGTGCCAGCAGCTCACAGGGATTCTTGGCCGAGCAGTACTTC | CASSSQGFLAEQYF
NA | TRBD1 | TRBJ1-2 | TRBV7-9 | TGTGCCAGCAGCCTACGGACAGGGAACTATGGCTACACCTTC | CASSLRTGNYGYTF
NA | TRBD1 | TRBJ1-2 | TRBV6-6 | TGTGCCAGCAGCCGGGAGGGGGGACAGGGGAGCGGCTACACCTTC | CASSREGGQGSGYTF
NA | NA | TRBJ1-1 | TRBV11-2 | TGTGCCAGCAGCCCCCGATCGACGGGGAACACTGAAGCTTTCTTT | CASSPRSTGNTEAFF
NA | NA | TRBJ2-7 | TRBV5-1 | TGCGCCAGCAGCTTGGGAGAGGGACGCCCTCTACGAGGGCAGTACTTC | CASSLGEGRPLRGQYF
NA | NA | TRBJ2-1 | TRBV6-4 | TGTGCCAGCAGTCGGGACTTCCCCTCGCATGAGCAGTTCTTC | CASSRDFPSHEQFF
NA | NA | TRBJ1-5 | TRBV27 | TGTGCCAGCAGCCTACAGTTCCTTAGCAATCAGCCCCAGCATTTT | CASSLQFLSNQPQHF
NA | TRBD1 | TRBJ2-7 | TRBV7-2 | TGTGCCAGCAGCTTATTCGGGACAGGGACCGAGCAGTACTTC | CASSLFGTGTEQYF
NA | NA | TRBJ2-6 | TRBV19 | TGTGCCAGTAGTACCCGAGAATCTGGGGCCAACGTCCTGACTTTC | CASSTRESGANVLTF
NA | NA | TRBJ2-1 | TRBV11-2 | TGTGCCAGCAGCTTCCCTCGGGGTGAGCAGTTCTTC | CASSFPRGEQFF
NA | TRBD2 | TRBJ2-5 | TRBV10-2 | TGCGCCAGCAGTGAATGGGCGGGGGTGTACCAAGAGACCCAGTACTTC | CASSEWAGVYQETQYF
few | NA | TRBJ2-7 | TRBV6-1 | TGTGCCAGCAGTGAAGCTTACGAGCAGTACTTC | CASSEAYEQYF
NA | TRBD2 | TRBJ2-5 | TRBV5-1 | TGCGCCAGCAGCCCCGCTAGCGGGGGGGCATGGGAGACCCAGTACTTC | CASSPASGGAWETQYF
once | TRBD2 | TRBJ2-2 | TRBV18 | TGTGCCAGCTCACCACTTGTAGGCGGGGGCACCGGGGAGCTGTTTTTT | CASSPLVGGGTGELFF
NA | TRBD1 | TRBJ1-4 | TRBV27 | TGTGCCAGCAGTGGACAGGGGGCAGGTGAAAAACTGTTTTTT | CASSGQGAGEKLFF
NA | TRBD1 | TRBJ2-2 | TRBV7-6 | TGTGCCAGCAGGAGGACAGGGGTGGGAACCGGGGAGCTGTTTTTT | CASRRTGVGTGELFF
NA | NA | TRBJ1-2 | TRBV7-2 | TGTGCCAGCAGCTCTGGTGGGGGGGACTATGGCTACACCTTC | CASSSGGGDYGYTF
NA | TRBD1 | TRBJ1-2 | TRBV28 | TGTGCCAGCAGTTCAACAGGGGAGTATGGCTACACCTTC | CASSSTGEYGYTF
NA | NA | TRBJ2-5 | TRBV13 | TGTGCCAGCAGCTCGAAGGTCGAGGAGACCCAGTACTTC | CASSSKVEETQYF
NA | TRBD1 | TRBJ2-2 | TRBV2 | TGTGCCTTTCACAGGGGGCTGGACACCGGGGAGCTGTTTTTT | CAFHRGLDTGELFF
NA | TRBD2 | TRBJ2-1 | TRBV11-3 | TGTGCCAGCAGCTCGACCGGGACTAGCGGTAACAATGAGCAGTTCTTC | CASSSTGTSGNNEQFF
NA | NA | TRBJ2-1 | TRBV11-2 | TGTGCCAGCAGCCATGACTACTACAATGAGCAGTTCTTC | CASSHDYYNEQFF
NA | TRBD2 | TRBJ2-1 | TRBV11-2 | TGTGCCAGCAGCCTACCTAGCGGGAGGGCCCGTAATGAGCAGTTCTTC | CASSLPSGRARNEQFF
NA | NA | TRBJ1-5 | TRBV27 | TGTGCCAGCAGTACCGGTGGGCAGCCCCAGCATTTT | CASSTGGQPQHF
NA | NA | TRBJ2-1 | TRBV7-2 | TGTGCCAGCAGCTTAGCGTCAGGGCCCTACAATGAGCAGTTCTTC | CASSLASGPYNEQFF
NA | TRBD2 | TRBJ2-2 | TRBV2 | TGTGCCAGCAGTGAACTTGGCGGGAGGGGGTCCGGGGAGCTGTTTTTT | CASSELGGRGSGELFF
few | NA | TRBJ1-5 | TRBV19 | TGTGCCAGCTCGAGCCTTGGTCAGCCCCAGCATTTT | CASSSLGQPQHF
NA | NA | TRBJ2-5 | TRBV30 | TGTGCCTGGAGTGATGGGGGGCCTAGTCGAGAGACCCAGTACTTC | CAWSDGGPSRETQYF